A single sample is the source of the 7 T cell receptor beta chains below, sequenced in a study of CD8+ T cells in alopecia areata. Once RNA had been extracted, it was reverse transcribed into cDNA to act as the sequencing template. Using immunoSEQ multiplex PCR, the repertoire was profiled, and TCRdb retains in-frame clones only, with some absent. The sample includes around 140,000 clones, over 70% of them seen just once. Source: CD8+ T cells sorted from blood, taken at week 0. The source is a human donor with alopecia areata.

The chain uses TRBV10-3 and TRBJ2-1; 13 nucleotides align to TRBD2. V lost 6 bases, J lost 8 bases, and 7 bases stayed unmatched. Germline loops: CDR1 ENHRY, CDR2 SYGVKD. The CDR3 is 15 amino acids. The CDR3 spells CAISRTSGRGDEQFF. CDR3 in DNA: TGTGCCATCAGCAGGACTAGCGGGAGAGGCGATGAGCAGTTCTTC.

This chain links TRBV9 with TRBJ2-7; a possible D gene is TRBD2 (6 bases). This CDR3 has 13 amino acids. Germline CDR1 and CDR2: SGDLS and YYNGEE. The V end was cut by 4 bases, the J end by 2 bases, with 10 bases between. The CDR3 DNA reads as TGTGCCAGCAGCCAAGGCGGGGCCTACGAGCAGTACTTC. The encoded protein is CASSQGGAYEQYF. The full variable domain, in which reference TRBV9 and TRBJ2-7 provide the parts outside the CDR3, is DSGVTQTPKHLITATGQRVTLRCSPRSGDLSVYWYQQSLDQGLQFLIQYYNGEERAKGNILERFSAQQFPDLHSELNLSSLELGDSALYFCASSQGGAYEQYFGPGTRLTVT.

V usage is TRBV29-1 and J usage is TRBJ2-3, with no clear D. The length of the CDR3 is 18 residues. V lost 0 bases, J lost 2 bases, and 21 bases lay in between. The V gene's germline CDR1 is SQVTM and CDR2 ANQGSEA. The CDR3 nucleotides read TGCAGCGTTGAAGACCCTCAACCCAGGCAGCGCCTCACAGATACGCAGTATTTT. Translated: CSVEDPQPRQRLTDTQYF.

The chain has TRBV7-2 and TRBJ2-3, with D unclear. The germline gives CDR1 SGHTA, CDR2 FQGNSA. The CDR3 is made up of 13 amino acids. Trimming cost V 2 bases and J 4 bases, with 7 bases left between them. The CDR3 protein is CASSLWTSDTQYF. In DNA, the CDR3 is TGTGCCAGCAGCTTATGGACCTCAGATACGCAGTATTTT.

The rearrangement links TRBV2 to TRBJ1-1; TRBD1 is a possible D gene (5 bases). This CDR3 region has 14 residues. CDR1 is SNHLY, CDR2 FYNNEI, per germline. The V and J ends lost 0 bases and 6 bases respectively, with 11 bases between them. CDR3: CASSEAGRGAEAFF. CDR3 in DNA: TGTGCCAGCAGTGAAGCTGGACGGGGGGCTGAAGCTTTCTTT.

The genes are TRBV6-4 and TRBJ2-3, with D perhaps assigned TRBD1 or TRBD2 (5 bases each). CDR1 MRHNA and CDR2 SNTAGT come from the germline V gene. CDR3 length: 15 amino acids. V shed 4 bases and J shed 3 bases, with 14 bases lying between them. The CDR3 DNA follows: TGTGCCAGCAGTGGAGGGGTAGAGGCGACAGATACGCAGTATTTT. Amino acid sequence: CASSGGVEATDTQYF.

The rearrangement links TRBV9 to TRBJ2-1; TRBD2 matches at 7 bases. This CDR3 spans 17 amino acids. CDR1 SGDLS and CDR2 YYNGEE come from the germline V gene. V lost 4 bases and J lost 7; bases outside the gene matches: 17. CDR3 sequence reads: CASSLPGEGRSENEQFF. In DNA form, the CDR3 reads TGTGCCAGCAGCCTCCCGGGGGAGGGAAGGTCTGAGAATGAGCAGTTCTTC.